This T cell receptor (beta chain) derives from a study of post-analysis software for immune sequencing data. Study findings and constraints: Controls' normalized Chao1 diversity significantly exceeded that of multiple sclerosis patients.

TCR beta cDNA libraries had unique molecular identifiers. Researchers reported approximately 480,000 cDNA molecules coming from around 1 to 9.1 million T cells. A single record per CDR3 protein comes from TCRdb applying MiXCR to the PCR reads. Of approximately 730,000 distinct CDR3 sequences listed, more than 45% are singletons. Concerning this clonotype: What it binds is unknown.

Sequencing input: blood. The sequence was obtained from a girl aged 10 to 17 with multiple sclerosis.

The CDR3 nucleotides are TGTGCCAGCAGTTCTGGACTAGCGTGGGACAATGAGCAGTTCTTC. It specifies CASSSGLAWDNEQFF. The rearrangement joins TRBV6-2 or TRBV6-3 to TRBJ2-1, with 9 bases fitting TRBD2. Germline V CDR1 and CDR2: MNHEY, SVGEGT. V dropped 4 bases and J dropped 5; count of bases not matched to a gene: 6. The CDR3 totals 15 residues.